The rows below give T cell receptor beta chains drawn from one sample of a study of blood T cell repertoires in COVID-19. Data came from immunoSEQ multiplex PCR; TCRdb stores just in-frame clones and leaves some out. The profile covers a few hundred thousand clones, with about 90% appearing a single time and 1.3% taken by the ten largest. Sequenced material: PBMCs or T cells enriched from blood (not recorded which). Source of these receptors: a man between 25 and 39 years old who had recovered from COVID-19. Both conserved end residues are part of each CDR3. The order of the fields is CDR3 protein, CDR3 DNA, D gene, V gene, J gene, CDR3 length, clone size. A D gene is named only where the DNA matches it firmly. Size is omitted from some rows. Given values are once, few, many or a class for expanded clones.

CASTGQGSEKLFF	TGTGCCAGCACGGGACAGGGAAGTGAAAAACTGTTTTTT	TRBD1	TRBV10-3	TRBJ1-4	13	.
CSADRDGYTF	TGCAGCGCAGACAGGGATGGCTACACCTTC	TRBD1	TRBV29-1	TRBJ1-2	10	.
CAISESVQGNTEAFF	TGTGCCATCAGTGAGAGCGTCCAGGGGAACACTGAAGCTTTCTTT	.	TRBV10-3	TRBJ1-1	15	.
CASRAGIYYGYTF	TGTGCCAGCAGAGCGGGAATTTACTATGGCTACACCTTC	.	TRBV2	TRBJ1-2	13	few
CASSVEATDTDTQYF	TGTGCCAGCAGCGTAGAGGCTACAGACACAGATACGCAGTATTTT	.	TRBV9	TRBJ2-3	15	.
CASSQWGGENQPQHF	TGTGCCAGCAGCCAGTGGGGCGGGGAGAATCAGCCCCAGCATTTT	.	TRBV3-1/TRBV3-2	TRBJ1-5	15	.
CASSLLGTGGEKLFF	TGTGCCAGCAGCTTACTAGGGACAGGGGGTGAAAAACTGTTTTTT	TRBD1	TRBV7-2	TRBJ1-4	15	once
CASSERTGSYTF	TGTGCCAGTAGCGAACGGACAGGGAGCTACACCTTC	TRBD1	TRBV19	TRBJ1-2	12	once
CASSNQNWGQTITDTQYF	TGTGCCAGCAGTAACCAAAACTGGGGACAGACCATCACAGATACGCAGTATTTT	TRBD1	TRBV27	TRBJ2-3	18	once
CASSLAGVVDSPLHF	TGTGCCAGCAGCTTAGCCGGAGTTGTTGATTCACCCCTCCACTTT	.	TRBV7-9	TRBJ1-6	15	.
CATGQPTNEKLFF	TGTGCCACCGGACAGCCAACTAATGAAAAACTGTTTTTT	.	TRBV6-5	TRBJ1-4	13	.
CASSLRSENTIYF	TGTGCCAGCAGCTTGCGGAGTGAAAACACCATATATTTT	.	TRBV5-4	TRBJ1-3	13	.
CASRGQGWHEQFF	TGTGCCAGCAGAGGACAGGGGTGGCATGAGCAGTTCTTC	TRBD1	TRBV2	TRBJ2-1	13	.
CASSVVRGSSYNEQFF	TGTGCCAGCAGTGTGGTCAGGGGGAGCTCCTACAATGAGCAGTTCTTC	TRBD1	TRBV6-1	TRBJ2-1	16	once
CASSLRGNTEAFF	TGTGCCAGCAGTTTACGGGGGAACACTGAAGCTTTCTTT	.	TRBV12-3/TRBV12-4	TRBJ1-1	13	few
CASSLGLRETQYF	TGTGCCAGCAGCTTAGGGCTCCGAGAGACCCAGTACTTC	.	TRBV7-2	TRBJ2-5	13	.
CASSHSGGAYNEQFF	TGTGCCAGCAGCCACAGCGGGGGGGCCTACAATGAGCAGTTCTTC	TRBD2	TRBV7-9	TRBJ2-1	15	.
CASSFVGGSTDTQYF	TGCGCCAGCAGCTTTGTTGGGGGCAGCACAGATACGCAGTATTTT	.	TRBV5-1	TRBJ2-3	15	.
CASSNQEHTEAFF	TGTGCCAGCAGCAACCAGGAACACACTGAAGCTTTCTTT	.	TRBV21-1	TRBJ1-1	13	once
CASSPRGDTTDTQYF	TGCGCCAGCAGCCCCCGCGGTGATACCACAGATACGCAGTATTTT	.	TRBV5-1	TRBJ2-3	15	.